The next 13 T cell receptor beta chains were all read from a single sample in a study of T cell repertoires in cytomegalovirus infection. TCRdb re-derived calls from the reads in MiXCR, one entry per CDR3 protein. Here the sample spans about 320,000 distinct CDR3 sequences, around 9.5% being singletons. Sequenced input: PBMCs. The receptor set was obtained from a human donor in good health (CMV status not recorded). Some clones in this sample may be carry-over from other donors' samples.

This clonotype has at least ten counts. The CDR3 bases are TGTGCCAGCCTCGGGGGGGCCCCGAATGAGCAGTTCTTC. This encodes CASLGGAPNEQFF. The V call is TRBV7-8, the J call TRBJ2-1; 8 bases are a match to TRBD2. Germline lookup yields CDR1 SGHVS and CDR2 FQNEAQ. CDR3 size: 13 residues. V was pared by 8 bases and J by 7 bases, with 7 bases of the junction left unmatched.

This clonotype came up many times. J is TRBJ2-7 and V is TRBV7-2; 11 bases align to TRBD1. The CDR3 extends over 14 amino acids. Germline-derived CDR1 and CDR2 are SGHTA and FQGNSA. V shed 3 bases, J shed 6 bases, and the junction held 4 bases outside the gene matches. CDR3 sequence: CASSLDRGRLEQYF. CDR3 sequence (DNA): TGTGCCAGCAGCTTGGACAGGGGGCGCCTCGAGCAGTACTTC.

The table lists this clonotype with many counts. The rearrangement links TRBV20-1 to TRBJ1-6, with TRBD1 as a possible D gene (5 bases). CDR3 length: 13 amino acids. Trimming removed 6 bases at V and 5 bases at J, with 11 bases between. In germline, CDR1 is DFQATT, CDR2 SNEGSKA (reference sequence). CDR3 residues: CSAPGADNSPLHF. The CDR3 bases are TGCAGTGCCCCTGGGGCAGATAATTCACCCCTCCACTTT.

This clonotype was picked up many times. The chain recombines TRBV7-2 with TRBJ1-5; D ambiguous. The CDR3 spans 15 residues. The V end lost 5 bases, the J end lost 0 bases, and 11 bases lay between the germline ends. CDR1 and CDR2 from the germline V gene are SGHTA and FQGNSA. The CDR3 here is CASSPQKYSNQPQHF. CDR3 coding DNA: TGTGCCAGCAGCCCACAGAAATATAGCAATCAGCCCCAGCATTTT.

The V gene is TRBV6-2 or TRBV6-3, the J gene TRBJ2-7, with D unclear. Germline CDR1 and CDR2: MNHEY and SVGEGT. V lost 6 bases to trimming and J lost 3 bases, with 27 bases between them. The CDR3 consists of 18 residues. The CDR3 region has the DNA TGTGCCAGCAGCCCGCCATCCCATGGGTCGCCGGGCCTCTACGAGCAGTACTTC. Its protein product is CASSPPSHGSPGLYEQYF.

A few counts support this clonotype. This chain uses TRBV7-9 with TRBJ2-7; a possible D gene is TRBD2 (7 bases). CDR1 and CDR2 from the germline V gene are SEHNR and FQNEAQ (reference sequence). The CDR3 length is 14 residues. Trimming removed 7 bases at V and 4 bases at J, with 17 bases between. This CDR3 reads CASNLGGLPYEQYF. CDR3 nucleotide sequence: TGTGCCAGCAACCTGGGGGGGCTCCCTTACGAGCAGTACTTC.

A few counts support this clonotype. The chain has TRBV27 and TRBJ2-7; the match to TRBD1 covers 10 bases. The CDR3 runs 19 residues. Germline V gene sequence: CDR1 MNHEY, CDR2 SMNVEV (reference sequence). Unmatched junction bases numbered 28, after V lost 6 bases and J lost 11 bases. For the CDR3, the DNA is TGTGCCAGCAGGAGTGCCCGGGACAGGGGTGCCGAAGCCCTACGAGAGGAGTACTTC. Amino acid sequence: CASRSARDRGAEALREEYF.

The table lists this clonotype with a few counts. The chain joins TRBV7-9 to TRBJ2-1, with 7 bases that match TRBD2. Germline V gene data show CDR1 as SEHNR and CDR2 as FQNEAQ (reference sequence). The junction had 5 bases not matched to a gene; V was cut back by 5 bases and J by 7 bases. CDR3 size: 13 residues. In nucleotides, the CDR3 is TGTGCCAGCAGCCCGACTAGCCCGAATGAGCAGTTCTTC. Translating it yields CASSPTSPNEQFF.

This clonotype has a count of ten or more. The genes are TRBV7-9 and TRBJ1-2, with D tentatively TRBD1 (5 bases). Germline V gene data show CDR1 as SEHNR and CDR2 as FQNEAQ (reference sequence). There are 14 residues in the CDR3. Trimming cost V 4 bases and J 0 bases, with 9 bases left between them. For the CDR3, the DNA is TGTGCCAGCAGCTCCTCGGGGGCTAACTATGGCTACACCTTC. This gives the protein CASSSSGANYGYTF.

This sequence joins TRBV7-2 and TRBJ1-2, with a possible D match to TRBD1 (6 bases). The germline V gene encodes CDR1 SGHTA and CDR2 FQGNSA. Trimming cost V 2 bases and J 4 bases, with 11 bases left between them. The CDR3 runs 14 residues. This chain's CDR3 is CASSLRTEPYGYTF. CDR3 bases: TGTGCCAGCAGCTTACGGACAGAACCCTATGGCTACACCTTC.

There are many counts of this clonotype. The chain uses TRBV28 and TRBJ1-2; the match to TRBD1 covers 10 bases. CDR1 is MDHEN, CDR2 SYDVKM, per germline. V lost 1 base to trimming and J lost 3 bases; unmatched junction nucleotides: 2. The CDR3 spans 15 residues. The chain's CDR3 is CASSLSGQGDYGYTF. CDR3 DNA sequence: TGTGCCAGCAGTTTATCCGGACAGGGGGACTATGGCTACACCTTC.

The chain links TRBV19 to TRBJ2-2; D remains unclear. CDR1 LNHDA and CDR2 SQIVND come from the germline V gene (reference sequence). This CDR3 has 14 amino acids. Trimming shortened V by 4 bases and J by 1 base, and 7 bases separated the two germline ends. In nucleotides, the CDR3 is TGTGCCAGTAGTAATGGGCAGAACACCGGGGAGCTGTTTTTT. Its translation is CASSNGQNTGELFF.

This clonotype was seen repeatedly, ten times or more. This chain joins TRBV20-1 and TRBJ1-4, with D tentatively TRBD1 (5 bases). V lost 5 bases and J 5 bases, leaving 15 bases between the germline ends. In germline, CDR1 is DFQATT, CDR2 SNEGSKA (reference sequence). This CDR3 has 14 amino acids. The CDR3 is CSALKGAGNEKLFF. CDR3 in DNA: TGCAGTGCTTTAAAAGGGGCAGGGAATGAAAAACTGTTTTTT.